This T cell receptor beta chain was profiled in a study of T-cell reconstitution after alpha-beta-depleted transplantation in children. Researchers prepared the TCRbeta library using unique molecular identifiers, the study reports. TCRdb recomputed calls from the PCR reads with MiXCR, one row per CDR3 protein. The sample includes around 600,000 distinct CDR3 sequences, roughly 23% of them seen just once. This clonotype was seen many times. V lost 6 bases, J lost 6 bases, and 10 bases lay in between. Germline CDR1 and CDR2: MNHEY and SMNVEV (reference sequence). CDR3 length equals 12 residues. The genes are TRBV27 and TRBJ2-3; D possibly corresponds to TRBD1 (6 bases). This receptor was obtained from a boy under two years old who had a stem cell transplant for acute myeloid leukemia, so the T cells may come from the graft donor. The specimen comprised PBMCs, mostly from graft donor cells, sampled 360 days after TCRalphabeta/CD19-depleted stem cell transplant. For the CDR3, the DNA is TGTGCCAGCAGCCCAGACAGGGATACGCAGTATTTT. Translated: CASSPDRDTQYF.